In this sample, the clone carrying this TCR beta chain turned up once. Its matching antigen is unknown. The data are from a study of shared clonotypes between healthy human individuals. Study-wide context: Donors, aged 18 to 49, were a couple of women and a few men.

Produced via immunoSEQ multiplex PCR; TCRdb's table is partial and in-frame only. Counted here are approximately 2,000,000 clones, just over 90% occurring once; the ten biggest clones make up approximately 1.6%. The naive CD8 population came from CD45RO-negative cells selected for CCR7, without terminally differentiated effector memory CD45RA+ cells. Study findings and constraints: Expectations were that clonotype sharing among donors would be affected by sequencing depth.

The sample comprised naive CD8+ T cells from PBMCs. The TCR originated in a man aged 18 to 30 in good health. Some clones in this sample may be carry-over from other donors' samples.

CDR3 protein: CSVEGFTHSYEQYF. In DNA form, the CDR3 reads TGCAGCGTTGAAGGGTTTACTCACTCCTACGAGCAGTACTTC. J is TRBJ2-7 and V is TRBV29-1; no definite D call. There are 14 residues in the CDR3. Germline assignment: CDR1 SQVTM and CDR2 ANQGSEA. V lost 1 base and J 0 bases, leaving 10 bases between the germline ends.